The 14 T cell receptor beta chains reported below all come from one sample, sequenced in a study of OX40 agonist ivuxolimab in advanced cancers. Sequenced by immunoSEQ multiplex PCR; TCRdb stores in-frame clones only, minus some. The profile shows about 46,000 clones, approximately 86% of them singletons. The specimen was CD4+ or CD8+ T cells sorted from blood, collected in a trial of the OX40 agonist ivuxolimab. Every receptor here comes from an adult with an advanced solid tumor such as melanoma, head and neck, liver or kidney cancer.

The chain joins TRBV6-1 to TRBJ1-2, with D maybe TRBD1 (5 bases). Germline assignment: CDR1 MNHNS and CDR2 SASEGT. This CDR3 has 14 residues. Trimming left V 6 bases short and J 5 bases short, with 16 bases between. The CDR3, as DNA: TGTGCCAGCAGGACGGACACAGAGGGGTATGGCTACACCTTC. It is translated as CASRTDTEGYGYTF.

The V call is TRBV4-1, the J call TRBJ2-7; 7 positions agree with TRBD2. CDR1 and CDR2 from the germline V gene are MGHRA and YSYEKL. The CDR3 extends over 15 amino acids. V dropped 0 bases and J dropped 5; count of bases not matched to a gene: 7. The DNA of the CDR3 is TGCGCCAGCAGCCAAGATGCCAGCGGGAAAAACGAGCAGTACTTC. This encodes CASSQDASGKNEQYF.

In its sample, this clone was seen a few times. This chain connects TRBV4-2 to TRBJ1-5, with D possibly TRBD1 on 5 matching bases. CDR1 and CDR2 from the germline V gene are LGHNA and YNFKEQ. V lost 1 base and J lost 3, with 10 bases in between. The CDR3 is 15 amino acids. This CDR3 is CASSQVAGDNQPQHF. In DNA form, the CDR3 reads TGTGCCAGCAGCCAAGTAGCGGGGGACAATCAGCCCCAGCATTTT.

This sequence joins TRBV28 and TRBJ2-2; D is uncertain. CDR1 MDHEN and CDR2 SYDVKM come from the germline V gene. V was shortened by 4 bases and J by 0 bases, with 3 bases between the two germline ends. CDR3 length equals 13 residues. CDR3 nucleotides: TGTGCCAGCAGTTCTGCGAACACCGGGGAGCTGTTTTTT. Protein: CASSSANTGELFF.

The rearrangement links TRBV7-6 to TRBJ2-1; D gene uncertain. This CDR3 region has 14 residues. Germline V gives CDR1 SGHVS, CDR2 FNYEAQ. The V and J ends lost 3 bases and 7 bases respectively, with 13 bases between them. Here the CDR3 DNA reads TGTGCCAGCAGCTTTGGCAGTGAGCCTAATGAGCAGTTCTTC. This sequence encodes CASSFGSEPNEQFF.

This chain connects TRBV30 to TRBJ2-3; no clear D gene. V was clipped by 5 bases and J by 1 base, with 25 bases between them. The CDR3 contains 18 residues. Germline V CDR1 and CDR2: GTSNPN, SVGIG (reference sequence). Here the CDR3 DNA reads TGTGCCTGGTCCCCTCCGGCGGAGCCGCAAATCGGCACAGATACGCAGTATTTT. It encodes CAWSPPAEPQIGTDTQYF.

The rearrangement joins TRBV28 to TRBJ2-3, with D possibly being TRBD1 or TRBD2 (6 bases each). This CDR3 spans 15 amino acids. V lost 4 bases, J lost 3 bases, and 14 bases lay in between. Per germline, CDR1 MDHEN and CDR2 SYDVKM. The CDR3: CASSSGASRTDTQYF. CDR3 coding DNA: TGTGCCAGCAGTTCGGGGGCTAGCAGAACAGATACGCAGTATTTT.

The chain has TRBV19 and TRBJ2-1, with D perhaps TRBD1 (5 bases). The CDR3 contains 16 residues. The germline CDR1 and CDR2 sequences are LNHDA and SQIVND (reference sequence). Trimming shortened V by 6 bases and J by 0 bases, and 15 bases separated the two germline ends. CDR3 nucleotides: TGTGCCAGTAGCTCCCGACAGTCGAGCTCCTACAATGAGCAGTTCTTC. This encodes CASSSRQSSSYNEQFF.

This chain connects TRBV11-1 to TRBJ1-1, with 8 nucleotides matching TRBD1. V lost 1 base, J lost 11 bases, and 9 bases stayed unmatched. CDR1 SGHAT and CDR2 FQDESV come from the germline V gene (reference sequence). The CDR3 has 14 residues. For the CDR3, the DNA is TGTGCCAGCAGCTTAGTCGCAGGGGGCACGCTCGCTTTCTTT. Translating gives CASSLVAGGTLAFF.

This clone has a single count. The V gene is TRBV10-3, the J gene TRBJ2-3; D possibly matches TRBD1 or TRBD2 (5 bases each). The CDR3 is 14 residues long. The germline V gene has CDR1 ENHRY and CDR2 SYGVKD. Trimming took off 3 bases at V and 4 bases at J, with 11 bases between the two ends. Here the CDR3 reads CAISDSGTADTQYF. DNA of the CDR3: TGTGCCATCAGTGATTCGGGGACGGCAGATACGCAGTATTTT.

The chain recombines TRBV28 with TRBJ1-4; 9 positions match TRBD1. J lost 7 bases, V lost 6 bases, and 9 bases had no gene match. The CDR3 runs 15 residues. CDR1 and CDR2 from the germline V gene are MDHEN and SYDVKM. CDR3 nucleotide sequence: TGTGCCAGCAGGACAGGGACAGGGAGGACTGAAAAACTGTTTTTT. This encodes CASRTGTGRTEKLFF.

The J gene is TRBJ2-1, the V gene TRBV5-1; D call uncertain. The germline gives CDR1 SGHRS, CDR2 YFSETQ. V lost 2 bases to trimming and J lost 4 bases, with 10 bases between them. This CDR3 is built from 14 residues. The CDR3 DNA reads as TGCGCCAGCAGCTTTTCGGACCGGTACAATGAGCAGTTCTTC. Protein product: CASSFSDRYNEQFF.

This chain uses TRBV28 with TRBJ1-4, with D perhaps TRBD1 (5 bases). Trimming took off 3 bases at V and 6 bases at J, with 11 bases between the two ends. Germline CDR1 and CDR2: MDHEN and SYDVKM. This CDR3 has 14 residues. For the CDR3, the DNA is TGTGCCAGCAGTTTTCCCAGGGACTATGAAAAACTGTTTTTT. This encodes CASSFPRDYEKLFF.

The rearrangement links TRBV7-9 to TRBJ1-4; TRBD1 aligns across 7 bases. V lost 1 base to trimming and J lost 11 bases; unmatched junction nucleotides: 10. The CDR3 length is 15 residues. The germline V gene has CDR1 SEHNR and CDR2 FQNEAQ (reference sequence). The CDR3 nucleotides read TGTGCCAGCAGCTTAGGGGACAGTTCCGGGGGGAAACTGTTTTTT. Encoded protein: CASSLGDSSGGKLFF.